The clone carrying this TCR beta chain has a count of ten or more. Antigen specificity is unknown. No ophthalmopathy progression within 18 months constituted stable Graves' hyperthyroidism. Lactation, pregnancy, other autoimmune disease or uncontrolled infection led to exclusion of patients. Diagnostic decisions used clinical symptoms, serum thyroxine and TRAb, thyroid ultrasound and orbital computed tomography. Amplified regions were TCR beta CDR3 sequences from RNA transcripts. The HTBI primer set drove a first-round RT-PCR of the TCR CDR3. TCRdb re-derived calls from the multiplex PCR reads in MiXCR, one entry per CDR3 protein. The sample contains under 650,000 distinct CDR3 sequences, 15% to 20% of which appear only once. The data are from a study of T cells in Graves' hyperthyroidism and ophthalmopathy. Study findings and constraints: Classification by a 13 V-J model distinguished ophthalmopathy from stable hyperthyroidism.

Trimming removed 6 bases from V and 5 bases from J, with 11 bases in between. Germline CDR1 reads SNHLY; CDR2 reads FYNNEI. The CDR3 runs to 13 residues. The source is a woman aged 30 to 39 with Graves' hyperthyroidism. The V gene is TRBV2, the J gene TRBJ2-1; D perhaps matches TRBD2 (5 bases). The sequenced material came from blood. Here the CDR3 DNA reads TGTGCCAGCAGCCCGGGATTGAACAATGAGCAGTTCTTC. As protein: CASSPGLNNEQFF.